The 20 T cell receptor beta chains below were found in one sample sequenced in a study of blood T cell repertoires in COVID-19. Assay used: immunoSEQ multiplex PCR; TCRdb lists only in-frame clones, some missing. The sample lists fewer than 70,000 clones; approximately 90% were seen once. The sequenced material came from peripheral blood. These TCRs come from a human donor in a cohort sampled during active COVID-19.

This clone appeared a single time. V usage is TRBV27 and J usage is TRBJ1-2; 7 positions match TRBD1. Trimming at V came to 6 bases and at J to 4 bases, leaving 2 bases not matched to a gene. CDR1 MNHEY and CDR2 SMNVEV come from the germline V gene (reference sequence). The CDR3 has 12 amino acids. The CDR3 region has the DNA TGTGCCAGCAGACAGGGGAGCTATGGCTACACCTTC. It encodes CASRQGSYGYTF.

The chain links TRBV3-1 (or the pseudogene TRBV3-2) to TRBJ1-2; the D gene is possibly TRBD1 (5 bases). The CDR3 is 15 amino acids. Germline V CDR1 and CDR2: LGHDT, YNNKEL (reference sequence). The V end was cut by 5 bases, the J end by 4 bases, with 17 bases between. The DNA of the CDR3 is TGTGCCAGCAGCTCCCGACAGTCGGGCGGCTATGGCTACACCTTC. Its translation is CASSSRQSGGYGYTF.

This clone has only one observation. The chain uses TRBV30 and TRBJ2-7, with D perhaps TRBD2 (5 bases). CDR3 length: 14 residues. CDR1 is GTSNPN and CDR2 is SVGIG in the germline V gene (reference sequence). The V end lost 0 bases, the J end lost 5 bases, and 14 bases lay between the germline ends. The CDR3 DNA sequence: TGTGCCTGGAGTGTAAGAGTGGGAGACAACGAGCAGTACTTC. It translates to CAWSVRVGDNEQYF.

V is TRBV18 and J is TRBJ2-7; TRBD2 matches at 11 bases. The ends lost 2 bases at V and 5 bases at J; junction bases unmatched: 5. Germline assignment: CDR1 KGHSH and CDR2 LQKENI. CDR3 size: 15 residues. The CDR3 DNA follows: TGTGCCAGCTCACCATTAGCGGGAGGGGCCGACGAGCAGTACTTC. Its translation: CASSPLAGGADEQYF.

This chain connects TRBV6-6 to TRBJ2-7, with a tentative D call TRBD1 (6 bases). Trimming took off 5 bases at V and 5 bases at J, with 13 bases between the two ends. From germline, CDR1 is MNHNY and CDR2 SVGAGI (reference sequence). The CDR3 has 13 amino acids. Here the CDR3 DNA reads TGTGCCAGCAGTCAGACAGGTAGGGACGAGCAGTACTTC. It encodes CASSQTGRDEQYF.

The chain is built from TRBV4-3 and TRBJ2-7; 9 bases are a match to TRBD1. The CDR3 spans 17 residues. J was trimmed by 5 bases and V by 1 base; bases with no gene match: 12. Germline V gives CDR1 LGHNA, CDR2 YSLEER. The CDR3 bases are TGCGCCAGCAGCCAAGGCCCGGGGGACAGGGTTATCCACGAGCAGTACTTC. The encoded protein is CASSQGPGDRVIHEQYF.

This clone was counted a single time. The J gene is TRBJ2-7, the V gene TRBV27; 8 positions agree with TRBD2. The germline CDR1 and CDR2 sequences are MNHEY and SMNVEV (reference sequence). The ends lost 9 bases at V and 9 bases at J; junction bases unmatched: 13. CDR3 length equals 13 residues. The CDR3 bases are TGTGCCAGTACTCATGGGAGCGGGGGTTTGCAGTACTTC. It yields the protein CASTHGSGGLQYF.

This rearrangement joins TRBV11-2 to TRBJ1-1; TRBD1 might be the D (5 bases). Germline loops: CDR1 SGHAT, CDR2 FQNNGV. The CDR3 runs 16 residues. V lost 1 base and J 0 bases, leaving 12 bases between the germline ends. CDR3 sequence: CASSLGRGGVNTEAFF. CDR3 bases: TGTGCCAGCAGCTTAGGGCGGGGAGGGGTGAACACTGAAGCTTTCTTT.

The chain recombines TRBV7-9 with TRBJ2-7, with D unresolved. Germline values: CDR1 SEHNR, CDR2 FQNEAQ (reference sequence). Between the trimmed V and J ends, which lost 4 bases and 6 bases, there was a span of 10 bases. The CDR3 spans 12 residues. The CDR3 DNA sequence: TGTGCCAGCAGCTCTACTAAGAGCGAGCAGTACTTC. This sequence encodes CASSSTKSEQYF.

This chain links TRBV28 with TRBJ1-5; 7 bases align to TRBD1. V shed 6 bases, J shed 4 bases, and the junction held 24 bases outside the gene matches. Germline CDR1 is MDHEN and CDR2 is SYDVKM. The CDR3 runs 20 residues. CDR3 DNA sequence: TGTGCCAGCAGCCCCCGGGACAGACAGTCCGAGCTGTTCCTAAATCAGCCCCAGCATTTT. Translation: CASSPRDRQSELFLNQPQHF.

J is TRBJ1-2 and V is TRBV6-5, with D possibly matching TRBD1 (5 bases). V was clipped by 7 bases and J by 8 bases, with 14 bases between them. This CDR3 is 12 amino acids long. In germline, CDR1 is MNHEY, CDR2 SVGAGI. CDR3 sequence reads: CASIDSRRGYTF. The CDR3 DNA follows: TGTGCCAGCATAGACAGCCGCAGGGGCTACACCTTC.

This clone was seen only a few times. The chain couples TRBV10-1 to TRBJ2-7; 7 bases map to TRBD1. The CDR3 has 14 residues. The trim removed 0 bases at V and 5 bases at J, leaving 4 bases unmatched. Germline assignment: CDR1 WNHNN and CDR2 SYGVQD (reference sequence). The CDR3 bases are TGCGCCAGCAGTGAGTCGACAGGGCGTCACGAGCAGTACTTC. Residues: CASSESTGRHEQYF.

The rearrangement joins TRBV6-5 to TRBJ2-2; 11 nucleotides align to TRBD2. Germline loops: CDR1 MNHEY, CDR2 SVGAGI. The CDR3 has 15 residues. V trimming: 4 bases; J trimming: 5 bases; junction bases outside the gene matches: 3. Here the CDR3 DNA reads TGTGCCAGCAGTTCGGGACTAGCGGAAACCGGGGAGCTGTTTTTT. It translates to CASSSGLAETGELFF.

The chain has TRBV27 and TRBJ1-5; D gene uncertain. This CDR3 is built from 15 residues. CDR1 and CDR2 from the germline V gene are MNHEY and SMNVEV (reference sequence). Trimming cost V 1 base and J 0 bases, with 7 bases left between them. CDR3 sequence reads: CASSLYGYSNQPQHF. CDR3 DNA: TGTGCCAGCAGTTTATACGGGTATAGCAATCAGCCCCAGCATTTT.

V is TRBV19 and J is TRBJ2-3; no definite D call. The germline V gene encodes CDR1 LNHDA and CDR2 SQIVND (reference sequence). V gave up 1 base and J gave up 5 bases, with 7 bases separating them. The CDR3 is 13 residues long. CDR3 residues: CASSIVSVDTQYF. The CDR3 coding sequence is TGTGCCAGTAGTATAGTTTCGGTAGATACGCAGTATTTT.

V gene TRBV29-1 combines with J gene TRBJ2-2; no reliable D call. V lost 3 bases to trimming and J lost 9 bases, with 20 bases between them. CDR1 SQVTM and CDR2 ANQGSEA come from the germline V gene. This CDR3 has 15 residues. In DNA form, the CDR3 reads TGCAGCGTTGAGGCCCTAGTTGGGTGGGTCCGGGAGCTGTTTTTT. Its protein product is CSVEALVGWVRELFF.

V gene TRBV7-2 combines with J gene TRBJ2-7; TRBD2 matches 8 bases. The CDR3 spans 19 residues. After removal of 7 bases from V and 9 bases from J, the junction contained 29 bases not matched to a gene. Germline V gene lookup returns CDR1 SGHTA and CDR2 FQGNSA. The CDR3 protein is CASKSTGGRSSYERNGQYF. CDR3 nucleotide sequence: TGTGCCAGCAAATCGACAGGCGGGAGGAGCTCCTACGAGCGGAACGGGCAGTACTTC.

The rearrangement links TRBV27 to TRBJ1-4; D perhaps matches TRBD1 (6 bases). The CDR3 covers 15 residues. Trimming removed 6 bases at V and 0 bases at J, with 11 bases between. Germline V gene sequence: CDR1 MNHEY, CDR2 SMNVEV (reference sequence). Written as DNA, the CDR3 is TGTGCCAGCAGAATTGGGACAACAACTAATGAAAAACTGTTTTTT. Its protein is CASRIGTTTNEKLFF.

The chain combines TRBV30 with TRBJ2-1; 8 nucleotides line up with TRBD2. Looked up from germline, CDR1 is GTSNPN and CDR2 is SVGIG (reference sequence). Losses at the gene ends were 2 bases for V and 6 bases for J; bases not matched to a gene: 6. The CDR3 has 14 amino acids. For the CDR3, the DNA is TGTGCCTGGAGTTTGGGACTAGGCGTCAATGAGCAGTTCTTC. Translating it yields CAWSLGLGVNEQFF.

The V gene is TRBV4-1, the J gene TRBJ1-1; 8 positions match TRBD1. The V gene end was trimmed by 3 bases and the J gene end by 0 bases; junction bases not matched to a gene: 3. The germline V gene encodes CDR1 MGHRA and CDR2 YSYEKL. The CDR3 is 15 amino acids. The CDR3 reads CASSHSGGLNTEAFF. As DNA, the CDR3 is TGCGCCAGCAGCCACTCAGGGGGCTTGAACACTGAAGCTTTCTTT.